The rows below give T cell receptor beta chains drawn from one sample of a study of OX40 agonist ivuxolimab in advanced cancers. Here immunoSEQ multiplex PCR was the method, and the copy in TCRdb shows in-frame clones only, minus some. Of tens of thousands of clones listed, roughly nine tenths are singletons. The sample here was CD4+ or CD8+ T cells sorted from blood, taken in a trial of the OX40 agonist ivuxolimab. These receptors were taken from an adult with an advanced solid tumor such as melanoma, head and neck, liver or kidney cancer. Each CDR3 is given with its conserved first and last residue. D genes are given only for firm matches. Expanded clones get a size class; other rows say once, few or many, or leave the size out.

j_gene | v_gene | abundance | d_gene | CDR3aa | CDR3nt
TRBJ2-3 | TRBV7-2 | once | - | CASSFRRNTDTQYF | TGTGCCAGCAGCTTTAGGAGGAACACAGATACGCAGTATTTT
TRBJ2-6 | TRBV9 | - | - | CASSVGPGSSGANVLTF | TGTGCCAGCAGCGTAGGTCCGGGGAGCTCTGGGGCCAACGTCCTGACTTTC
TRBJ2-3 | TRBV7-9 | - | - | CASSFDPDTQYF | TGTGCCAGCAGCTTCGACCCAGATACGCAGTATTTT
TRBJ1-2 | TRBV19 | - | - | CASSIIGALAYGYTF | TGTGCCAGTAGTATAATAGGCGCGTTGGCCTATGGCTACACCTTC
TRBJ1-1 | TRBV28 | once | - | CASSLPRQSNSNTEAFF | TGTGCCAGCAGTTTACCCCGACAGTCAAACTCGAACACTGAAGCTTTCTTT
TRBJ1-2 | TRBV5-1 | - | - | CASSRGGGDDYGYTF | TGCGCCAGCAGCCGTGGAGGAGGGGATGACTATGGCTACACCTTC
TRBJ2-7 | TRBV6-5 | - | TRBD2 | CASRSSGGLDEQYF | TGTGCCAGCAGATCCAGCGGGGGGCTTGACGAGCAGTACTTC
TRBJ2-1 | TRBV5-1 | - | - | CASSLVGPNYNEQFF | TGCGCCAGCAGCTTGGTGGGACCCAACTACAATGAGCAGTTCTTC
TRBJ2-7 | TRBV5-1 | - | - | CASSVGTGDYEQYF | TGCGCCAGCAGCGTTGGGACGGGAGACTACGAGCAGTACTTC
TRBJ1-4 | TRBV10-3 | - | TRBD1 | CAISPRQGNEKLFF | TGTGCCATCAGTCCCCGACAGGGGAATGAAAAACTGTTTTTT
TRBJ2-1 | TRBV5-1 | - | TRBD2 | CASSSEPGTTNNEQFF | TGCGCCAGCAGCTCGGAGCCCGGGACTACCAACAATGAGCAGTTCTTC
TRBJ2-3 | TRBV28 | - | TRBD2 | CASSDLGGAVADTQYF | TGTGCCAGCAGCGACCTCGGGGGGGCGGTTGCAGATACGCAGTATTTT
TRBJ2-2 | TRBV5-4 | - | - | CASSLDVNTGELFF | TGTGCCAGCAGCTTGGACGTGAACACCGGGGAGCTGTTTTTT
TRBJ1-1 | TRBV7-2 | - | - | CASSLAEGEATEAFF | TGTGCCAGCAGCTTAGCTGAGGGGGAGGCCACTGAAGCTTTCTTT
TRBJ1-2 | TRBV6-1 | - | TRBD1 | CASRIDREVKGYTF | TGTGCCAGCAGAATCGACAGGGAGGTGAAAGGCTACACCTTC
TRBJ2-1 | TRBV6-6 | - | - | CASLGGTSRFNEQFF | TGTGCCAGCCTTGGGGGAACTAGCAGGTTCAATGAGCAGTTCTTC
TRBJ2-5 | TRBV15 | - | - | CATSRDRGETQYF | TGTGCCACCAGCAGAGATCGCGGGGAGACCCAGTACTTC
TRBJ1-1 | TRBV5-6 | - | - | CASSLGRGGPEAFF | TGTGCCAGCAGCCTTGGTCGCGGGGGTCCTGAAGCTTTCTTT
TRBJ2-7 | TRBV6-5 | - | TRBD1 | CASSYSLRGRDEQYF | TGTGCCAGCAGTTACTCCCTCAGGGGGCGCGACGAGCAGTACTTC
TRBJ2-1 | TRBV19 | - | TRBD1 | CASSITRTGNEQFF | TGTGCCAGTAGTATAACCAGGACAGGGAATGAGCAGTTCTTC
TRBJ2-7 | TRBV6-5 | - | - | CASSYPGDEQYF | TGTGCCAGCAGTTACCCGGGGGACGAGCAGTACTTC
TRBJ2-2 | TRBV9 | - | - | CASSVEPKNTGELFF | TGTGCCAGCAGCGTAGAGCCCAAGAACACCGGGGAGCTGTTTTTT
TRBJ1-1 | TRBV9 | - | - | CASSVAMNTEAFF | TGTGCCAGCAGCGTCGCCATGAACACTGAAGCTTTCTTT
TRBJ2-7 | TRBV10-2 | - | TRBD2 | CASSFTRTSGNYEQYF | TGCGCCAGCAGTTTTACCCGGACTAGCGGAAACTACGAGCAGTACTTC
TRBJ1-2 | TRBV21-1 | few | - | CASMATGGYGYTF | TGTGCCAGCATGGCCACAGGTGGATATGGCTACACCTTC
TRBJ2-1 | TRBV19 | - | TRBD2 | CASNSGRGSEQFF | TGTGCCAGTAATAGCGGGAGGGGAAGTGAGCAGTTCTTC
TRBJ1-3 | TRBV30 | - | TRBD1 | CAWSTGTGDMPIYF | TGTGCCTGGAGTACCGGGACAGGGGATATGCCCATATATTTT
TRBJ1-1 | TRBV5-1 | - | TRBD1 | CASTDRSTMNAEAFF | TGCGCCAGCACGGACAGGAGCACCATGAACGCTGAAGCTTTCTTT
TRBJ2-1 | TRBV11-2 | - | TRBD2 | CASSLGGGTSRNEQFF | TGTGCCAGCAGCTTAGGGGGAGGGACTAGTAGGAATGAGCAGTTCTTC
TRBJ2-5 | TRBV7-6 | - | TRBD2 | CASSSRTSGAQETQYF | TGTGCCAGCAGCTCCCGGACTAGCGGCGCCCAAGAGACCCAGTACTTC
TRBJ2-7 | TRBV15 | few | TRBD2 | CATSRGVSGRNGYEQYF | TGTGCCACCAGCAGAGGTGTTAGCGGGAGAAACGGCTACGAGCAGTACTTC
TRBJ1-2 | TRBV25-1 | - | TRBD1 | CASRGDRVGYGYTF | TGTGCCAGCAGAGGGGACAGGGTGGGCTATGGCTACACCTTC
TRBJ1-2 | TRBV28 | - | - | CASIKGRGFGYTF | TGTGCCAGCATCAAAGGTCGGGGTTTCGGCTACACCTTC
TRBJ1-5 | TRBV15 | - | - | CATSRRKGMQVGNQPQHF | TGTGCCACCAGCAGGAGGAAGGGAATGCAAGTAGGCAATCAGCCCCAGCATTTT
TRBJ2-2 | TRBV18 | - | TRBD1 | CASSIGQGGSTGELFF | TGTGCCAGCTCCATTGGACAGGGAGGCAGCACCGGGGAGCTGTTTTTT
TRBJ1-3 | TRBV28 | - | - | CASSLGGRPSGNTIYF | TGTGCCAGCAGTTTAGGGGGGCGTCCCTCTGGAAACACCATATATTTT
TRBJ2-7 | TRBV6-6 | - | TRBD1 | CASSPRDRGLSGEQYF | TGTGCCAGCAGTCCCCGGGACAGGGGGCTCAGTGGCGAGCAGTACTTC
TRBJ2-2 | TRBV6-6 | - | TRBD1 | CASSRQGALTGELFF | TGTGCCAGCAGCAGACAGGGGGCGCTCACCGGGGAGCTGTTTTTT
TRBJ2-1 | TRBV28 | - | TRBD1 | CASSSGQGRQSSSYNEQFF | TGTGCCAGCAGTTCAGGACAGGGGAGACAATCGTCATCCTACAATGAGCAGTTCTTC
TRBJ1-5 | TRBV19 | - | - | CASTWVSGVNQPQHF | TGTGCCAGTACCTGGGTGTCGGGGGTCAATCAGCCCCAGCATTTT
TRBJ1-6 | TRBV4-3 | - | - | CASSQDHGHGRHRDSPLHF | TGCGCCAGCAGCCAAGATCACGGACATGGAAGACATAGGGATTCACCCCTCCACTTT
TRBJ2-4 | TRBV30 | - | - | CAWSAVRMDIQYF | TGTGCCTGGAGTGCGGTACGAATGGACATTCAGTACTTC
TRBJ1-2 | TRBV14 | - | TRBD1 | CASSQDDSAGGGYTF | TGTGCCAGCAGCCAAGATGATTCGGCAGGGGGTGGCTACACCTTC
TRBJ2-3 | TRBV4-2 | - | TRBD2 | CASSQERRGGGDTQYF | TGTGCCAGCAGCCAAGAACGGCGGGGGGGCGGCGATACGCAGTATTTT
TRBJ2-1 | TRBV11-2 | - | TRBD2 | CASSSSGRAFSEQFF | TGTGCCAGCAGCTCCAGCGGGAGGGCCTTTAGTGAGCAGTTCTTC
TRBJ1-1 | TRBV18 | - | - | CASSSEGSPGAFF | TGTGCCAGCTCGAGCGAAGGTTCCCCTGGGGCTTTCTTT
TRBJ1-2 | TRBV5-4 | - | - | CASSLKGSTYGYTF | TGTGCCAGCAGCTTGAAAGGGTCCACCTATGGCTACACCTTC